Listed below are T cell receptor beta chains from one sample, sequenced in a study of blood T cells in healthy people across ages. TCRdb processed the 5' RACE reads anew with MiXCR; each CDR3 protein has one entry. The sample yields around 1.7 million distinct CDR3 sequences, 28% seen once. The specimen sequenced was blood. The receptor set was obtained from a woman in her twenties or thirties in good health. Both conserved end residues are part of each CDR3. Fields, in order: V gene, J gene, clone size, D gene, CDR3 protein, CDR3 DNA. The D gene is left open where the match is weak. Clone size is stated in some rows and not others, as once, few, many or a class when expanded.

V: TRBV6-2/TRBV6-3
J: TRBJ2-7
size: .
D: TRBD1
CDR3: CASRDSDYEQYF
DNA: TGTGCCAGCCGGGACAGTGACTACGAGCAGTACTTC

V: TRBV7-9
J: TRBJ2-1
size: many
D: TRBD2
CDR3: CASSLDLGLAEDEQFF
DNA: TGTGCCAGCAGCTTGGACCTGGGACTAGCGGAAGATGAGCAGTTCTTC

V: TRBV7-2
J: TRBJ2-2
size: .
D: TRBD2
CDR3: CASSPSGGATGELFF
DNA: TGTGCCAGCAGCCCCAGCGGGGGGGCTACCGGGGAGCTGTTTTTT

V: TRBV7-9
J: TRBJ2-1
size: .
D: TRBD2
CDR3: CASSSSLAGVSEQFF
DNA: TGTGCCAGCAGCTCCTCACTAGCGGGAGTAAGTGAGCAGTTCTTC

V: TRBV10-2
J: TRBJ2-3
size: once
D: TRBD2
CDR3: CATHPVGGSEATDTQYF
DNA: TGCGCCACCCATCCGGTAGGCGGGAGCGAGGCCACAGATACGCAGTATTTT

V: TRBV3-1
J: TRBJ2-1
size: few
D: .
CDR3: CASSQGVASSYSEQFF
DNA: TGTGCCAGCAGCCAAGGGGTAGCGAGCTCCTACAGTGAGCAGTTCTTC

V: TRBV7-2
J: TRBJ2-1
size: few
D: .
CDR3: CASSLPSIQQFF
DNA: TGTGCCAGCAGCTTGCCCTCGATCCAGCAGTTCTTC

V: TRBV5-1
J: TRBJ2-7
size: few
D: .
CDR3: CASSPVLASYEQYF
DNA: TGCGCCAGCAGCCCGGTTTTAGCCTCCTACGAGCAGTACTTC

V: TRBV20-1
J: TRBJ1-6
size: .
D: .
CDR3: CSAPQGLENSPLHF
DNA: TGCAGTGCTCCCCAGGGGCTGGAGAATTCACCCCTCCACTTT

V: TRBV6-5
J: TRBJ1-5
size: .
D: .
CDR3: CTSGGSQPNQPQHF
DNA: TGTACCAGCGGGGGTTCCCAGCCCAATCAGCCCCAGCATTTT

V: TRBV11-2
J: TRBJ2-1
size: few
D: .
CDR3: CASSFGTWDGDEQFF
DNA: TGTGCCAGCAGCTTTGGGACTTGGGACGGGGATGAGCAGTTCTTC

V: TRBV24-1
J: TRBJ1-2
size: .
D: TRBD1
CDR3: CATSDPRQGTNYGYTF
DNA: TGTGCCACCAGTGACCCACGACAGGGAACCAACTATGGCTACACCTTC

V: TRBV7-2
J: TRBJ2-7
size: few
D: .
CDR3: CASSLGSSDTYEQYF
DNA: TGTGCCAGCAGCTTGGGCTCCTCAGACACCTACGAGCAGTACTTC

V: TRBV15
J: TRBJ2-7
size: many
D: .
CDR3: CATGRRDSYEQYF
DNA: TGTGCCACGGGAAGGCGGGACTCCTACGAGCAGTACTTC

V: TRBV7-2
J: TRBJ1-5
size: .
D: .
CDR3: CASSFFFYLPQHF
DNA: TGTGCCAGCAGCTTTTTCTTCTATCTGCCCCAGCATTTT

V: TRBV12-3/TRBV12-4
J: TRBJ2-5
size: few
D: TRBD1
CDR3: CASSPGQGIDGETQYF
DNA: TGTGCCAGCAGTCCAGGACAGGGGATTGATGGGGAGACCCAGTACTTC

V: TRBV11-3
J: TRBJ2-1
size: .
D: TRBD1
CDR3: CASSHRDSSLEQFF
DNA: TGTGCCAGCAGCCACCGGGACAGTTCCTTAGAGCAGTTCTTC